This T cell receptor (beta chain) derives from a study of T cell repertoires in aging, cancer and after chemotherapy. Overall study context: Patients with glioblastoma brain tumors were sampled before and after temozolomide-based therapy.

A mixed TRB-A/B primer pool amplified rearranged TRB by multiplex touch-down PCR. MiXCR, run by TCRdb on the multiplex PCR reads, gives a single entry per CDR3 protein. The data hold several thousand distinct CDR3 sequences, with around half observed a single time. Amplification of TCR beta used genomic DNA extracted from peripheral blood. The ends lost 10 bases at V and 3 bases at J; junction bases unmatched: 15. Germline V lookup: CDR1 LNHDA, CDR2 SQIVND (reference sequence). The CDR3 loop spans 16 amino acids. The TCR originated in a human donor with a solid tumor. V usage is TRBV19 and J usage is TRBJ2-1, with TRBD2 matching 7 bases. The sample comprised blood. The CDR3 nucleotides read TGTGCCACCCTTCCGCCCGGGGCTAGCGGCTACAATGAGCAGTTCTTC. It yields the protein CATLPPGASGYNEQFF.